This TCR beta chain was identified in a study of post-analysis software for immune sequencing data. Overall study: Both relapsing-remitting and secondary progressive multiple sclerosis featured among the disease courses, as did progressive-relapsing multiple sclerosis. Notes on the study in general: The study found TRBV5-6, TRBV5-1 and TRBV20-1 among five or six TRBV segments more frequent in patients than controls. The normalized Chao1 diversity of multiple sclerosis patients was significantly lower than that of controls. Under F measure analysis, samples from one preparation batch co-clustered strongly.

This CDR3 comprises 18 residues. Per the germline V gene, CDR1 is MNHEY and CDR2 is SMNVEV (reference sequence). Trimming cost V 1 base and J 2 bases; bases outside gene matches: 9. Researchers reported that TCR beta cDNA libraries carried unique molecular identifiers. Roughly 500,000 cDNA molecules were obtained per 1 to 10 million input T cells. Using its own MiXCR run on the PCR reads, TCRdb lists one record per CDR3 protein. The sample carries almost 700,000 distinct CDR3 sequences, roughly three fifths recorded once. This clonotype is a singleton in its sample. What it recognizes is unknown. The chain has TRBV27 and TRBJ2-1; 9 bases map to TRBD2. The sequence derives from a girl aged 2-10 years with multiple sclerosis. Sequencing input: blood. The DNA of the CDR3 is TGTGCCAGCAGTTTATTATCTAGCGGGAAAAACCCCTACAATGAGCAGTTCTTC. It yields the protein CASSLLSSGKNPYNEQFF.